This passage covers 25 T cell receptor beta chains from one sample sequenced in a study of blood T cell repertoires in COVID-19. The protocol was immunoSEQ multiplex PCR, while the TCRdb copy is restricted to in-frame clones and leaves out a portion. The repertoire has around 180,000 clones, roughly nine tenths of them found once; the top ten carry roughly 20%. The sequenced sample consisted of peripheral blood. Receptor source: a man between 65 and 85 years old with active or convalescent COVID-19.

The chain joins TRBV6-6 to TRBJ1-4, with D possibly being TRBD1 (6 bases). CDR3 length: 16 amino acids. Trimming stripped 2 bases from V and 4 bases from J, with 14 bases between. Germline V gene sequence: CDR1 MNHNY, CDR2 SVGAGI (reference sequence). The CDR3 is CASSYPAGGVNEKLFF. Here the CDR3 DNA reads TGTGCCAGCAGTTACCCAGCGGGGGGCGTTAATGAAAAACTGTTTTTT.

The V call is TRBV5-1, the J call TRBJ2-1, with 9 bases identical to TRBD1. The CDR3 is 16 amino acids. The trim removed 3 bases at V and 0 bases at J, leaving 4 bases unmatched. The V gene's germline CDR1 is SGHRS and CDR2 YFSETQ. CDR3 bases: TGCGCCAGCAGCTCTGGACAGGGGAGCTCCTACAATGAGCAGTTCTTC. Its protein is CASSSGQGSSYNEQFF.

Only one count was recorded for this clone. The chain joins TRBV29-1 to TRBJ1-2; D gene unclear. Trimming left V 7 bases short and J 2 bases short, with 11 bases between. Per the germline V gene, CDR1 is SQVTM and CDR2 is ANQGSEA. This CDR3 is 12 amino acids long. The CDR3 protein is CSGELNNYGYTF. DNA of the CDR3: TGCAGCGGGGAGCTTAACAACTATGGCTACACCTTC. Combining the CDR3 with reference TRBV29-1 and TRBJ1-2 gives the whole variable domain SAVISQKPSRDICQRGTSLTIQCQVDSQVTMMFWYRQQPGQSLTLIATANQGSEATYESGFVIDKFPISRPNLTFSTLTVSNMSPEDSSIYLCSGELNNYGYTFGSGTRLTVV.

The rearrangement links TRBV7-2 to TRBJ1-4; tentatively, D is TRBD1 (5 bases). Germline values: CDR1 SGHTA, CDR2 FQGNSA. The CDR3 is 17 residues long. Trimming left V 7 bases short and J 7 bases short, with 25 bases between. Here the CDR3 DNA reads TGTGCCAGCACCTATACGGGAGGGGCGCTCCGGAGTGAAAAACTGTTTTTT. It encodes CASTYTGGALRSEKLFF.

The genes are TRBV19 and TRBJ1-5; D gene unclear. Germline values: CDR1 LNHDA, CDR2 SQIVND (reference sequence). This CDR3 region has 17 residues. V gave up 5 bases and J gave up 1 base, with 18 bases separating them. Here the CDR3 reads CASSPLSTVESNQPQHF. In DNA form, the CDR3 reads TGTGCCAGTAGTCCCCTTAGTACAGTCGAGAGCAATCAGCCCCAGCATTTT.

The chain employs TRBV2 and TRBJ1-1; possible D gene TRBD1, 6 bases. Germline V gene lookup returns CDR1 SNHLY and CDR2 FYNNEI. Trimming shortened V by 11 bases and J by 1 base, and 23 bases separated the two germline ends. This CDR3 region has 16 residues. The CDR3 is CAAKTRRGARNTEAFF. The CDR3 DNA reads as TGTGCCGCTAAAACTCGGCGGGGGGCGAGGAACACTGAAGCTTTCTTT. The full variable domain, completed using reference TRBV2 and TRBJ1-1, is EPEVTQTPSHQVTQMGQEVILRCVPISNHLYFYWYRQILGQKVEFLVSFYNNEISEKSEIFDDQFSVERPDGSNFTLKIRSTKLEDSAMYFCAAKTRRGARNTEAFFGQGTRLTVV.

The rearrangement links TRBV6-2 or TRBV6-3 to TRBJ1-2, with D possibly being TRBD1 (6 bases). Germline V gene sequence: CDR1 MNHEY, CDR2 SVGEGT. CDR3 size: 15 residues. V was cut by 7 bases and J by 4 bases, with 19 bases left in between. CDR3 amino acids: CASTPQAGVAYGYTF. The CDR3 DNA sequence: TGTGCCAGCACCCCGCAGGCAGGGGTTGCCTATGGCTACACCTTC.

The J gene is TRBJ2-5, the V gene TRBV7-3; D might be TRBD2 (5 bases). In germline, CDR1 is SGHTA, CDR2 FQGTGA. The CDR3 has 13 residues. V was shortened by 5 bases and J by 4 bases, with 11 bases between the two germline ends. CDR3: CASSGSPRETQYF. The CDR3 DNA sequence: TGTGCCAGCAGCGGGAGCCCCCGAGAGACCCAGTACTTC.

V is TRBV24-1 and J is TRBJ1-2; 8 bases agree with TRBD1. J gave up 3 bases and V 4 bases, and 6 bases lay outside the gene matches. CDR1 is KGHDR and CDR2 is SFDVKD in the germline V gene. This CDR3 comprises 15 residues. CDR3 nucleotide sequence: TGTGCCACCAGTGACCCGGCGGGACAGGACTATGGCTACACCTTC. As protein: CATSDPAGQDYGYTF.

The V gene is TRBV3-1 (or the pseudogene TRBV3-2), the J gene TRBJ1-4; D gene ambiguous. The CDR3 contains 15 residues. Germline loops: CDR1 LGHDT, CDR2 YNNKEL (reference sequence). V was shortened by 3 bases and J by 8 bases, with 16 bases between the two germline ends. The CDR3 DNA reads TGTGCCAGCAGCCAGGCGGTTGGAGCTGGGGAAAAACTGTTTTTT. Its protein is CASSQAVGAGEKLFF.

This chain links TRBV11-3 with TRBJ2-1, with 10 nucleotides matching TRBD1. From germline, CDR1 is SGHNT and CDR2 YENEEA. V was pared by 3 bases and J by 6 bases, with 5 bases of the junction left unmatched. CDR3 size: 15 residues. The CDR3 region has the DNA TGTGCCAGCAGCTTCCGCGGACAGGGGGGCAATGAGCAGTTCTTC. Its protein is CASSFRGQGGNEQFF.

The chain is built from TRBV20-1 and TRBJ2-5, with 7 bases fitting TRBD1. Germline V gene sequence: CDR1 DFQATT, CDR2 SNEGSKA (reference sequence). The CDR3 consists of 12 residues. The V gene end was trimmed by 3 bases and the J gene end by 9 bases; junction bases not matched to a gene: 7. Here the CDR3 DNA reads TGCAGTGCTAGTCGACAGGGTGGGGCCCAGTACTTC. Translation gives CSASRQGGAQYF.

CDR3 nucleotide sequence: TGTGCCAGACAGGGGGCTGACACCGGGGAGCTGTTTTTT. Residues: CARQGADTGELFF. The chain links TRBV30 to TRBJ2-2; 10 nucleotides align to TRBD1. CDR3 length: 13 amino acids. Per the germline V gene, CDR1 is GTSNPN and CDR2 is SVGIG (reference sequence). J lost 3 bases, V lost 8 bases, and 3 bases had no gene match. Using reference TRBV30 and TRBJ2-2 for the parts outside the CDR3, the full variable domain is SQTIHQWPATLVQPVGSPLSLECTVEGTSNPNLYWYRQAAGRGLQLLFYSVGIGQISSEVPQNLSASRPQDRQFILSSKKLLLSDSGFYLCARQGADTGELFFGEGSRLTVL.

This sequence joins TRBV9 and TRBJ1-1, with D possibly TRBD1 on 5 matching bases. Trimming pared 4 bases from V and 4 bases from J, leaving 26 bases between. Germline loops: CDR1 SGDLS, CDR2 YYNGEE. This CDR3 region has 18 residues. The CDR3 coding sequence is TGTGCCAGCAGCCAAGGGGACTCCCTAGTTTTCGGCGGCACTGAAGCTTTCTTT. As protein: CASSQGDSLVFGGTEAFF.

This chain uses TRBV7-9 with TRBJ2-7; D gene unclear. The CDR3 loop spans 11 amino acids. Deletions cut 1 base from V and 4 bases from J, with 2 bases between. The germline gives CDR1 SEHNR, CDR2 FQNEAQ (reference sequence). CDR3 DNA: TGTGCCAGCAGCTTAGTATACGAGCAGTACTTC. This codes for CASSLVYEQYF. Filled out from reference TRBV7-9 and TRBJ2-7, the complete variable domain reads DTGVSQNPRHKITKRGQNVTFRCDPISEHNRLYWYRQTLGQGPEFLTYFQNEAQLEKSRLLSDRFSAERPKGSFSTLEIQRTEQGDSAMYLCASSLVYEQYFGPGTRLTVT.

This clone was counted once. The CDR3 spells CASSLATEARAFF. In DNA, the CDR3 is TGCGCCAGCAGCTTGGCCACCGAAGCGAGAGCTTTCTTT. This chain connects TRBV5-1 to TRBJ1-1; D is undetermined. CDR1 and CDR2 from the germline V gene are SGHRS and YFSETQ. There are 13 residues in the CDR3. Trimming stripped 0 bases from V and 10 bases from J, with 13 bases between.

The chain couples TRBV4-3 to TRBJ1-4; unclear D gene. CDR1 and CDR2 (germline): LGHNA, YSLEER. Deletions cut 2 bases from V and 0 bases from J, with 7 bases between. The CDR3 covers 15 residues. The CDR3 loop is CASSQRSATNEKLFF. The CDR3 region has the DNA TGCGCCAGCAGCCAACGCAGCGCAACTAATGAAAAACTGTTTTTT.

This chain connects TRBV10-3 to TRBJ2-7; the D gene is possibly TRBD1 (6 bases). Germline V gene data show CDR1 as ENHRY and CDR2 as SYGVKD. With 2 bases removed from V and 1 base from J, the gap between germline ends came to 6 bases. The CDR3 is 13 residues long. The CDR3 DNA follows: TGTGCCATCAGTGAGGGACAGTCCTACGAGCAGTACTTC. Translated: CAISEGQSYEQYF.

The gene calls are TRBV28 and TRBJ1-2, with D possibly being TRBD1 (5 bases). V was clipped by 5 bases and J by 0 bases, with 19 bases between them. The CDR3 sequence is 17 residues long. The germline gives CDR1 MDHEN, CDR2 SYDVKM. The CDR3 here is CASSTPPYRRANYGYTF. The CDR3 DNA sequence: TGTGCCAGCAGTACCCCGCCCTACAGGAGAGCTAACTATGGCTACACCTTC.

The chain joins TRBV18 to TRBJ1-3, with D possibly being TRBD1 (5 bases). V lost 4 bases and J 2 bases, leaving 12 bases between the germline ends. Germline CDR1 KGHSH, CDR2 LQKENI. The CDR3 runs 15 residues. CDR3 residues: CASSQQWGAGNTIYF. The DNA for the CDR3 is TGTGCCAGCTCACAACAGTGGGGGGCTGGAAACACCATATATTTT. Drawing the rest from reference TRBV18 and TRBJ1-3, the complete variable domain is NAGVMQNPRHLVRRRGQEARLRCSPMKGHSHVYWYRQLPEEGLKFMVYLQKENIIDESGMPKERFSAEFPKEGPSILRIQQVVRGDSAAYFCASSQQWGAGNTIYFGEGSWLTVV.

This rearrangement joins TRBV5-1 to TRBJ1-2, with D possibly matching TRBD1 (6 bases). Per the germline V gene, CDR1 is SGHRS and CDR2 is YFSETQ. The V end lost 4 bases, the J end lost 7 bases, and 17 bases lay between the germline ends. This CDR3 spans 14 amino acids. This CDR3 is CASSKEGGTGGYTF. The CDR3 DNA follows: TGCGCCAGCAGCAAAGAAGGGGGTACGGGTGGCTACACCTTC.

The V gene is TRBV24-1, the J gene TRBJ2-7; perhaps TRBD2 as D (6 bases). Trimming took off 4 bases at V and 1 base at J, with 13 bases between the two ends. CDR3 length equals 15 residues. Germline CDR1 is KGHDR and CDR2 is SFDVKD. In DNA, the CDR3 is TGTGCCACCAGTGACTCAGGCGGGATTTCCTACGAGCAGTACTTC. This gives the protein CATSDSGGISYEQYF.

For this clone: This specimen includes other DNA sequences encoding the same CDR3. The CDR3 DNA is TGTGCCAGCAGCCAAGGAGGGAGGAACACTGAAGCTTTCTTT. Amino acids: CASSQGGRNTEAFF. The J gene is TRBJ1-1, the V gene TRBV4-2; D not resolved. Per germline, CDR1 LGHNA and CDR2 YNFKEQ. This CDR3 comprises 14 residues. V lost 1 base to trimming and J lost 1 base, with 7 bases between them.

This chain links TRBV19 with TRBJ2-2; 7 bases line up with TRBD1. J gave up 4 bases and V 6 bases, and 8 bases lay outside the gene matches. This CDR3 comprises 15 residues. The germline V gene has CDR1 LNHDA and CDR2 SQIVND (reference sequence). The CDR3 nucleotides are TGTGCCAGTAGCCCCGGGACAGTGAGCACCGGGGAGCTGTTTTTT. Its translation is CASSPGTVSTGELFF. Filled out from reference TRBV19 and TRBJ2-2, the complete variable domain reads DGGITQSPKYLFRKEGQNVTLSCEQNLNHDAMYWYRQDPGQGLRLIYYSQIVNDFQKGDIAEGYSVSREKKESFPLTVTSAQKNPTAFYLCASSPGTVSTGELFFGEGSRLTVL.

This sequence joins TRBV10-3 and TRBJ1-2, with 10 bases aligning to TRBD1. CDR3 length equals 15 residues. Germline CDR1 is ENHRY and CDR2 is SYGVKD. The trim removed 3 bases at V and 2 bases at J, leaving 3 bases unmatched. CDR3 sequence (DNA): TGTGCCATCAGTGAACCGGGACAGGGGAACTATGGCTACACCTTC. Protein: CAISEPGQGNYGYTF.